This T cell receptor (beta chain) was captured in a study of blood T cells in healthy people across ages. Findings and caveats of the study: The recorded TCR beta diversity per million T cells decreased in a roughly linear manner with age.

Turning to this clonotype: Its antigen remains unknown. Sequence at one end of the junction differs from germline and may be a read error.

A sample-barcoded 5' primer and a J-beta primer mix were used in a second PCR of about 7 to 12 cycles. In TCRdb, the 5' RACE reads were re-called with MiXCR into one record per CDR3 protein. Of about 580,000 distinct CDR3 sequences detected, under 55% appear once; the ten largest clones hold 20% to 25%. This receptor was identified in a man aged 80 or over in good health. The sequenced sample was blood.

The CDR3 DNA sequence: TGCGCCAGCGGCCAGATCTACAGGGGTGGGAGGACTGAAGCTTTCTTT. Its translation is CASGQIYRGGRTEAFF. The rearrangement links TRBV4-1 to TRBJ1-1; TRBD1 aligns across 7 bases. This CDR3 is 16 amino acids long. Germline-derived CDR1 and CDR2 are MGHRA and YSYEKL.